The following is a T cell receptor beta chain sequence with its context. The sample is drawn from a study of blood T cell repertoires in COVID-19. Background on the study: COVID-19 samples from acute and convalescent phases originated in the United States, Italy and Spain. Sources were T cells, B-cell-depleted T cells, or PBMCs; the material itself was cDNA or gDNA.

The CDR3 is made up of 16 amino acids. V was clipped by 4 bases and J by 2 bases, with 17 bases between them. Germline loops: CDR1 SGDLS, CDR2 YYNGEE. Original processing notes: The authors estimated nucleated cell counts from reference gene primer amplification. TCRdb keeps only in-frame clones here, not all; method: immunoSEQ multiplex PCR. The V and J calls and the clone size are those of that table, but D and trimming were determined from the DNA. The sample includes roughly 410,000 clones, about 89% of them seen just once. The sequenced sample was peripheral blood. The source of this sequence is a man aged 40-55 years with acute or convalescent COVID-19. The chain links TRBV9 to TRBJ2-3; D is uncertain. The CDR3 loop reads CASSPPLRPHTDTQYF. In nucleotides, the CDR3 is TGTGCCAGCAGCCCCCCACTTCGCCCGCACACAGATACGCAGTATTTT.